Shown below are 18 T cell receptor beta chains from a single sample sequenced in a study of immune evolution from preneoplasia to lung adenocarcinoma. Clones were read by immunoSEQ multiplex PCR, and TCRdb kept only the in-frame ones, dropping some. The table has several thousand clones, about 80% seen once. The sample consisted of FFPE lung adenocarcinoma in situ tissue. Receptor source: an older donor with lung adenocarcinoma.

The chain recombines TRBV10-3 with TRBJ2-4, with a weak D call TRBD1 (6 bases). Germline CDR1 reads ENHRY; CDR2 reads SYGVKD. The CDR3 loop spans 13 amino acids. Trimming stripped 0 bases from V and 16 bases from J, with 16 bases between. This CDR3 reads CAISESGAVPVYF. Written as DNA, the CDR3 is TGTGCCATCAGTGAGTCGGGGGCGGTTCCGGTATACTTC.

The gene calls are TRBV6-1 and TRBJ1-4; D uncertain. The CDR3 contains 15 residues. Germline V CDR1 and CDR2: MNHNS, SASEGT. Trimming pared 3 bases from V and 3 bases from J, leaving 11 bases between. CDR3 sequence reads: CASSDETAANEKLFF. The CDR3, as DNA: TGTGCCAGCAGTGACGAGACGGCTGCTAATGAAAAACTGTTTTTT.

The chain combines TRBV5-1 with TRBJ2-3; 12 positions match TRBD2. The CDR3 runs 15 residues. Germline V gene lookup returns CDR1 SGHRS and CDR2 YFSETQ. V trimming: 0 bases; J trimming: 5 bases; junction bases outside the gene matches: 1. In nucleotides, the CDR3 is TGCGCCAGCAGCTTGGGGGGACTAGCGGGAGATACGCAGTATTTT. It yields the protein CASSLGGLAGDTQYF.

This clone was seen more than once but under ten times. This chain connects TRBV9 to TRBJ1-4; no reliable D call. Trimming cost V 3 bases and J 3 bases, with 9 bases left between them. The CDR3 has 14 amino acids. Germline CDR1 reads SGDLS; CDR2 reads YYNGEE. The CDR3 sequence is CASSEEAPNEKLFF. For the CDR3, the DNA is TGTGCCAGCAGCGAGGAGGCCCCTAATGAAAAACTGTTTTTT.

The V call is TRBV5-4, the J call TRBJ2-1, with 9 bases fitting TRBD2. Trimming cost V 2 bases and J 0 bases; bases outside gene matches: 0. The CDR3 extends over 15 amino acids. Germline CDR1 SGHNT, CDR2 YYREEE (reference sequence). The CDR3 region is CASSFSGSSYNEQFF. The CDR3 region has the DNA TGTGCCAGCAGCTTTAGCGGGAGCTCCTACAATGAGCAGTTCTTC. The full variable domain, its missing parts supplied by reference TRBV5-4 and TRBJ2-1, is ETGVTQSPTHLIKTRGQQVTLRCSSQSGHNTVSWYQQALGQGPQFIFQYYREEENGRGNFPPRFSGLQFPNYSSELNVNALELDDSALYLCASSFSGSSYNEQFFGPGTRLTVL.

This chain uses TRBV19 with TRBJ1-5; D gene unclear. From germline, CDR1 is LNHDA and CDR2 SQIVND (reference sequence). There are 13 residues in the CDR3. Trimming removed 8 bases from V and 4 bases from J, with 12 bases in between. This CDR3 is CASRGEPNQPQHF. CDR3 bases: TGTGCCAGTCGCGGAGAACCAAATCAGCCCCAGCATTTT.

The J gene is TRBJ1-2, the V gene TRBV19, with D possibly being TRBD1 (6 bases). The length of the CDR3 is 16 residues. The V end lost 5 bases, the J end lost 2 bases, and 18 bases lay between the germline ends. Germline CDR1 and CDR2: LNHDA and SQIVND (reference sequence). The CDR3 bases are TGTGCCAGTAGTCAGCGAGGGACATCCTACAACTATGGCTACACCTTC. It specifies CASSQRGTSYNYGYTF.

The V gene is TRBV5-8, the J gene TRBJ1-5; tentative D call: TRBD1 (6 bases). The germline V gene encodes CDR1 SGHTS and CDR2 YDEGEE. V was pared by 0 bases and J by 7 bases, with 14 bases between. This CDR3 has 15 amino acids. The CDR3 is CASSLGEGVLQPQHF. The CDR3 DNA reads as TGTGCCAGCAGCTTGGGGGAGGGGGTCTTACAGCCCCAGCATTTT.

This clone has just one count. DNA for the CDR3: TGTGCCAGCAGCCCGGGACTGATTAACAGCAATGAGCAGTTCTTC. Translated, it gives CASSPGLINSNEQFF. The J gene is TRBJ2-1, the V gene TRBV4-2, with a weak D call TRBD2 (6 bases). The CDR3 has 15 amino acids. Germline V lookup: CDR1 LGHNA, CDR2 YNFKEQ. V was shortened by 4 bases and J by 6 bases, with 16 bases between the two germline ends.

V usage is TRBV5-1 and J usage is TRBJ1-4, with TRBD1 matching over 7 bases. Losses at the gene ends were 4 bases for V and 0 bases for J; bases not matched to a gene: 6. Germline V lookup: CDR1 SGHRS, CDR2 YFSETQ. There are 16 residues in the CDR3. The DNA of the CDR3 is TGCGCCAGCAGCCTGACAGGGAGCTCAACTAATGAAAAACTGTTTTTT. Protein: CASSLTGSSTNEKLFF.

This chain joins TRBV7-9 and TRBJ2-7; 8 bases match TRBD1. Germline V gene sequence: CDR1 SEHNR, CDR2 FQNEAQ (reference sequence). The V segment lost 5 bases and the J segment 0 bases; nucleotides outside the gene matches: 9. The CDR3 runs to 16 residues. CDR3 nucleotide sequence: TGTGCCAGCAGCGCGCTTCTGGACAGGGACTCCTACGAGCAGTACTTC. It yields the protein CASSALLDRDSYEQYF.

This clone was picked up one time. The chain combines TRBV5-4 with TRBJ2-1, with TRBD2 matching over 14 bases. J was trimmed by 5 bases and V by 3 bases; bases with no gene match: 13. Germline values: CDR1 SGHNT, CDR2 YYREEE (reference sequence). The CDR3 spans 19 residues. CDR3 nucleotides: TGTGCCAGCAGCTCAGCCAAGGGACTAGCGGGGGCCCCTAACAATGAGCAGTTCTTC. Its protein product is CASSSAKGLAGAPNNEQFF. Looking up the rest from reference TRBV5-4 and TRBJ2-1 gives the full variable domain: ETGVTQSPTHLIKTRGQQVTLRCSSQSGHNTVSWYQQALGQGPQFIFQYYREEENGRGNFPPRFSGLQFPNYSSELNVNALELDDSALYLCASSSAKGLAGAPNNEQFFGPGTRLTVL.

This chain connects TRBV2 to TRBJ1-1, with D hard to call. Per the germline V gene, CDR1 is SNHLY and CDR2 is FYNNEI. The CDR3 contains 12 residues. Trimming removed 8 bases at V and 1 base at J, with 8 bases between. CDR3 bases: TGTGCCAGCGCAGAGGGGAACACTGAAGCTTTCTTT. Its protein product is CASAEGNTEAFF.

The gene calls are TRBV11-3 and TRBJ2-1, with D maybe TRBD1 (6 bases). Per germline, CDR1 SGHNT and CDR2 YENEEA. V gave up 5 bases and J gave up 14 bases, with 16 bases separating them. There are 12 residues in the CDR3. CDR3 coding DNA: TGTGCCAGCAGCAAACAGGGCCGAGCGGAGTTCTTC. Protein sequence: CASSKQGRAEFF.

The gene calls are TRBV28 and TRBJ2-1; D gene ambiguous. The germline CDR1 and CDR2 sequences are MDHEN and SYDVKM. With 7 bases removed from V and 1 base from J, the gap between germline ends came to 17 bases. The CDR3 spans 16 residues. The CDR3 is CASTFGVWRSYNEQFF. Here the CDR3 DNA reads TGTGCCAGCACTTTCGGCGTTTGGCGTTCCTACAATGAGCAGTTCTTC.

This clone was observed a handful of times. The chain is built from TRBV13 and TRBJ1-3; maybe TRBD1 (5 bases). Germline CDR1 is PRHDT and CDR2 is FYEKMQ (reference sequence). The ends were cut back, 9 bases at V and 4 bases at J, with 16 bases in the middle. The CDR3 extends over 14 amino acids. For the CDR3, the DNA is TGTGCCAGAACCTGGGGGAGCTCCGGAAACACCATATATTTT. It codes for CARTWGSSGNTIYF.

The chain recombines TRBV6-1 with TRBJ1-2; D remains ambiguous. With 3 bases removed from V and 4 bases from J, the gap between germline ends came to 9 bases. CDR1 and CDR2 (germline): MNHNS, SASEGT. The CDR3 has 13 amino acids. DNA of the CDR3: TGTGCCAGCAGTGACCCATACCTCTATGGCTACACCTTC. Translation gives CASSDPYLYGYTF.

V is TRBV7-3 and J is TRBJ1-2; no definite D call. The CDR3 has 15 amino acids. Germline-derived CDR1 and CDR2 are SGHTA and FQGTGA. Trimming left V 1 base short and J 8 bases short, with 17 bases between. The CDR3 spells CASSLRPGEMGGYTF. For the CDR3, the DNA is TGTGCCAGCAGCTTAAGGCCCGGGGAGATGGGAGGCTACACCTTC.